These 27 T cell receptor beta chains share one sample of origin, sequenced in a study of cytomegalovirus exposure and HLA in healthy donors. The PCR employed 60 Vbeta primers together with 13 Jbeta primers. The assay was immunoSEQ multiplex PCR, and TCRdb's table has in-frame clones only and misses some. The sample lists about 130,000 clones; about 79% were seen once. Material for sequencing was PBMCs. These TCRs come from a woman aged 45 to 65 in good health and CMV-seronegative.

The chain combines TRBV28 with TRBJ2-7; 7 bases line up with TRBD2. Germline V gene sequence: CDR1 MDHEN, CDR2 SYDVKM. There are 15 residues in the CDR3. With 4 bases clipped from V and 2 bases from J, the junction kept 8 bases outside the gene matches. The CDR3 loop reads CASSSPGRGPYEQYF. The DNA for the CDR3 is TGTGCCAGCAGTTCCCCGGGGAGGGGCCCCTACGAGCAGTACTTC.

V gene TRBV19 combines with J gene TRBJ2-1, with D possibly TRBD2 on 6 matching bases. Germline CDR1 reads LNHDA; CDR2 reads SQIVND (reference sequence). V lost 0 bases and J lost 2, with 11 bases in between. This CDR3 comprises 16 residues. The CDR3 DNA reads as TGTGCCAGTAGTATAGAGGCGGGAATTGCCTACAATGAGCAGTTCTTC. Protein product: CASSIEAGIAYNEQFF.

This clone was observed a few times. J is TRBJ1-2 and V is TRBV29-1; D is perhaps TRBD1 (6 bases). The V end was cut by 3 bases, the J end by 7 bases, with 12 bases between. The CDR3 length is 12 residues. CDR1 SQVTM and CDR2 ANQGSEA come from the germline V gene. The CDR3 nucleotides are TGCAGCGTTGATCAGGGGCGGAGTGGCTACACCTTC. Translation gives CSVDQGRSGYTF.

The chain is built from TRBV18 and TRBJ1-5; weak D call: TRBD1 (6 bases). The CDR3 has 17 amino acids. V gave up 3 bases and J gave up 1 base, with 16 bases separating them. Per germline, CDR1 KGHSH and CDR2 LQKENI. The CDR3 DNA follows: TGTGCCAGCTCACCGTCGGATCGGCAGGGGAGCAATCAGCCCCAGCATTTT. Its translation is CASSPSDRQGSNQPQHF.

The chain couples TRBV30 to TRBJ2-2, with TRBD1 matching over 7 bases. V was clipped by 5 bases and J by 11 bases; unmatched bases: 5. Germline V gene data show CDR1 as GTSNPN and CDR2 as SVGIG (reference sequence). This CDR3 has 11 residues. Here the CDR3 reads CAWGQGVELFF. Here the CDR3 DNA reads TGTGCCTGGGGGCAGGGGGTAGAGCTGTTTTTT.

J is TRBJ1-5 and V is TRBV5-6; D is unclear. Deletions cut 0 bases from V and 2 bases from J, with 9 bases between. CDR3 length equals 15 residues. Germline CDR1 reads SGHDT; CDR2 reads YYEEEE. The CDR3 nucleotides are TGTGCCAGCAGCTTGGAGAGGGAAGGCAATCAGCCCCAGCATTTT. Translation: CASSLEREGNQPQHF.

The gene calls are TRBV28 and TRBJ2-7, with no clear D. CDR1 is MDHEN, CDR2 SYDVKM, per germline. The CDR3 totals 11 residues. The V and J ends lost 7 bases and 3 bases respectively, with 7 bases between them. The CDR3 loop reads CASKRLYEQYF. The CDR3 DNA follows: TGTGCCAGCAAGCGTCTCTACGAGCAGTACTTC.

This clone came up many times. An end of the junction does not agree with germline; a read error may underlie this. The chain combines TRBV7-7 with TRBJ1-5, with no clear D. The CDR3 loop spans 10 amino acids. CDR1 and CDR2 from the germline V gene are SSHAT and FNYEAQ (reference sequence). The CDR3 reads CASSFSPQHF. The CDR3 DNA reads TGTGCTAGCAGCTTCTCCCCCCAGCATTTT.

The chain carries TRBV7-2 and TRBJ2-5; 7 bases agree with TRBD2. Gene TRBJ2-7 matches the end of the DNA better, so the J call may be wrong. This CDR3 contains 14 residues. Per germline, CDR1 SGHTA and CDR2 FQGNSA. The CDR3 coding sequence is TGTGCCAGCAGCTTACCGACTAGCTCGGGCGAGCAGTACTTC. It is translated as CASSLPTSSGEQYF.

The CDR3 region is CASSQSSGSYEQYF. The CDR3 region has the DNA TGTGCCAGCTCACAATCTAGCGGGAGCTACGAGCAGTACTTC. This chain connects TRBV18 to TRBJ2-7; 10 bases are a match to TRBD2. CDR1 and CDR2 (germline): KGHSH, LQKENI. CDR3 length: 14 residues. With V trimmed by 4 bases and J by 3 bases, 3 bases remained unmatched.

The chain joins TRBV5-8 to TRBJ2-2; TRBD1 might be the D (6 bases). Germline V gene lookup returns CDR1 SGHTS and CDR2 YDEGEE. Deletions cut 2 bases from V and 3 bases from J, with 14 bases between. The CDR3 runs to 16 residues. The DNA for the CDR3 is TGTGCCAGCAGCTTCATACTGGACAGCTACACCGGGGAGCTGTTTTTT. Protein: CASSFILDSYTGELFF. The whole variable domain, remainder taken from reference TRBV5-8 and TRBJ2-2, is EAGVTQSPTHLIKTRGQQATLRCSPISGHTSVYWYQQALGLGLQFLLWYDEGEERNRGNFPPRFSGRQFPNYSSELNVNALELEDSALYLCASSFILDSYTGELFFGEGSRLTVL.

V is TRBV13 and J is TRBJ1-5; tentatively, D is TRBD1 (6 bases). V gave up 5 bases and J gave up 2 bases, with 13 bases separating them. CDR3 length: 15 residues. Germline CDR1 reads PRHDT; CDR2 reads FYEKMQ (reference sequence). The CDR3 spells CASSRDRSGNQPQHF. CDR3 DNA: TGTGCCAGCAGCAGAGACAGGAGTGGCAATCAGCCCCAGCATTTT.

The chain couples TRBV7-9 to TRBJ2-1; D may be TRBD1 (6 bases). Germline V gene sequence: CDR1 SEHNR, CDR2 FQNEAQ (reference sequence). V shed 1 base and J shed 4 bases, with 17 bases lying between them. This CDR3 region has 17 residues. The CDR3 DNA sequence: TGTGCCAGCAGCTTAGTTTCGCTCATAGGGGGTTACAATGAGCAGTTCTTC. Translating gives CASSLVSLIGGYNEQFF.

This chain links TRBV18 with TRBJ2-5; 9 nucleotides line up with TRBD2. This CDR3 is built from 16 residues. Germline V lookup: CDR1 KGHSH, CDR2 LQKENI. The ends lost 6 bases at V and 11 bases at J; junction bases unmatched: 19. The CDR3 DNA is TGTGCCAGCTCGCCTCTGGCGGGGGGGGCGCCGAGGGAGCAGTACTTC. It encodes CASSPLAGGAPREQYF.

V usage is TRBV15 and J usage is TRBJ1-2, with 12 bases that match TRBD1. The junction had 12 bases not matched to a gene; V was cut back by 5 bases and J by 5 bases. Germline CDR1 is LNHNV and CDR2 is YYDKDF (reference sequence). The CDR3 is made up of 17 amino acids. The CDR3 here is CATSSGTGGHSLYGYTF. Here the CDR3 DNA reads TGTGCCACCAGCTCCGGGACAGGGGGCCATTCGCTATATGGCTACACCTTC. Full variable domain (missing parts from reference TRBV15 and TRBJ1-2): DAMVIQNPRYQVTQFGKPVTLSCSQTLNHNVMYWYQQKSSQAPKLLFHYYDKDFNNEADTPDNFQSRRPNTSFCFLDIRSPGLGDTAMYLCATSSGTGGHSLYGYTFGSGTRLTVV.

This clone was recorded a few times. V gene TRBV7-8 combines with J gene TRBJ2-5; weak D call: TRBD1 (6 bases). This CDR3 spans 14 amino acids. V shed 5 bases and J shed 5 bases, with 15 bases lying between them. In germline, CDR1 is SGHVS, CDR2 FQNEAQ. This CDR3 is CASSQGSATETQYF. The CDR3, as DNA: TGTGCCAGCAGCCAGGGGAGCGCGACGGAGACCCAGTACTTC.

V usage is TRBV7-2 and J usage is TRBJ2-3; 7 bases map to TRBD2. The CDR3 extends over 18 amino acids. In germline, CDR1 is SGHTA, CDR2 FQGNSA. Trimming removed 1 base from V and 4 bases from J; junction bases left unmatched: 14. The CDR3 bases are TGTGCCAGCAGCTTAGAGTGGCGCGGGAGAGGGAGGGCAGATACGCAGTATTTT. It translates to CASSLEWRGRGRADTQYF.

This clone has only a few counts. V is TRBV19 and J is TRBJ2-2, with TRBD1 matching 9 bases. The CDR3 spans 12 residues. Germline lookup yields CDR1 LNHDA and CDR2 SQIVND (reference sequence). The CDR3 region is CGGQGNTGELFF. In DNA, the CDR3 is TGTGGGGGACAGGGGAACACCGGGGAGCTGTTTTTT.

In this sample, this clone turned up a few times. V usage is TRBV5-5 and J usage is TRBJ1-5; the match to TRBD1 covers 12 bases. Germline V CDR1 and CDR2: SGHKS, YYEKEE (reference sequence). The CDR3 is 20 amino acids. Trimming at V came to 0 bases and at J to 5 bases, leaving 15 bases not matched to a gene. CDR3 protein: CASSLGARDRGHVKDQPQHF. The DNA of the CDR3 is TGTGCCAGCAGCTTGGGGGCCCGGGACAGGGGGCACGTGAAGGATCAGCCCCAGCATTTT.

This CDR3 reads CASSSSSGYTDTQYF. The CDR3, as DNA: TGTGCCAGCAGTTCCTCTAGCGGATACACAGATACGCAGTATTTT. The rearrangement uses TRBV28 and TRBJ2-3, with 7 bases aligning to TRBD2. The CDR3 is 15 residues long. Germline V gives CDR1 MDHEN, CDR2 SYDVKM. V lost 4 bases, J lost 2 bases, and 6 bases stayed unmatched.

This clone was seen once. The chain links TRBV5-1 to TRBJ2-5; 8 nucleotides align to TRBD1. With V trimmed by 5 bases and J by 5 bases, 11 bases remained unmatched. The CDR3 runs 15 residues. Germline CDR1 reads SGHRS; CDR2 reads YFSETQ. CDR3 DNA sequence: TGCGCCAGCAGTTTACTACAGGGGGAGGTCGAGACCCAGTACTTC. Translated: CASSLLQGEVETQYF.

The gene calls are TRBV25-1 and TRBJ1-2; D might be TRBD1 (6 bases). V lost 9 bases, J lost 3 bases, and 11 bases lay in between. Germline V gene data show CDR1 as MGHDK and CDR2 as SYGVNS. The CDR3 runs to 12 residues. This CDR3 is CASRGGDYGYTF. The CDR3 DNA reads as TGTGCCAGTCGAGGGGGTGACTATGGCTACACCTTC.

The chain couples TRBV29-1 to TRBJ1-1; perhaps TRBD1 as D (6 bases). V lost 0 bases and J 0 bases, leaving 23 bases between the germline ends. The CDR3 covers 19 residues. Germline V gives CDR1 SQVTM, CDR2 ANQGSEA. CDR3 region: CSVEDLRGMQARLNTEAFF. In DNA form, the CDR3 reads TGCAGCGTTGAAGATCTTAGGGGGATGCAGGCCCGACTGAACACTGAAGCTTTCTTT.

The V gene is TRBV27, the J gene TRBJ2-1; no clear D gene. The CDR3 has 11 amino acids. Germline lookup yields CDR1 MNHEY and CDR2 SMNVEV (reference sequence). Trimming removed 4 bases from V and 7 bases from J, with 5 bases in between. For the CDR3, the DNA is TGTGCCAGCAGTTACGGTAATGAGCAGTTCTTC. It specifies CASSYGNEQFF.

This sequence joins TRBV7-2 and TRBJ2-7; 8 bases match TRBD1. V was pared by 4 bases and J by 2 bases, with 4 bases of the junction left unmatched. Germline V gene data show CDR1 as SGHTA and CDR2 as FQGNSA. The CDR3 consists of 14 residues. The chain's CDR3 is CASSSQTGAYEQYF. The CDR3 DNA sequence: TGTGCCAGCAGCTCACAGACAGGGGCCTACGAGCAGTACTTC.

This rearrangement joins TRBV28 to TRBJ2-7, with 10 nucleotides matching TRBD2. The end of the DNA fits TRBJ2-1 better, so the J call may be wrong. Germline CDR1 reads MDHEN; CDR2 reads SYDVKM. The CDR3 covers 12 residues. The CDR3 spells CATGTSDNEQFF. The CDR3 region has the DNA TGTGCCACCGGGACTAGCGACAATGAGCAGTTCTTC.

The V call is TRBV5-8, the J call TRBJ1-2, with 8 bases fitting TRBD1. Germline V gene lookup returns CDR1 SGHTS and CDR2 YDEGEE. This CDR3 is 13 amino acids long. The J segment lost 2 bases and the V segment lost 4 bases, leaving 1 base of the junction unmatched. CDR3 sequence (DNA): TGTGCCAGCAGCCGGGACAGGAACTATGGCTACACCTTC. Residues: CASSRDRNYGYTF.